Detailed here is one T cell receptor (beta chain). With 0 bases removed from V and 7 bases from J, the gap between germline ends came to 16 bases. CDR1 is MGHRA, CDR2 YSYEKL, per germline. This CDR3 comprises 16 residues. Patient tissue came from resections in Japan or China, 2014–2017. The sample originates from a study of immune evolution from preneoplasia to lung adenocarcinoma. Assay: immunoSEQ multiplex PCR; the TCRdb copy retains only in-frame clones and omits some. The sample has approximately 8,800 clones, about 72% seen once. The chain joins TRBV4-1 to TRBJ2-1; a weak D match, TRBD2 (6 bases). The sequencing sample was made of FFPE minimally invasive lung adenocarcinoma tissue. The TCR comes from a donor older than 65 with lung adenocarcinoma. The CDR3 is CASSQEIPGERNEQFF. In nucleotides, the CDR3 is TGCGCCAGCAGCCAAGAAATCCCGGGAGAAAGGAATGAGCAGTTCTTC.